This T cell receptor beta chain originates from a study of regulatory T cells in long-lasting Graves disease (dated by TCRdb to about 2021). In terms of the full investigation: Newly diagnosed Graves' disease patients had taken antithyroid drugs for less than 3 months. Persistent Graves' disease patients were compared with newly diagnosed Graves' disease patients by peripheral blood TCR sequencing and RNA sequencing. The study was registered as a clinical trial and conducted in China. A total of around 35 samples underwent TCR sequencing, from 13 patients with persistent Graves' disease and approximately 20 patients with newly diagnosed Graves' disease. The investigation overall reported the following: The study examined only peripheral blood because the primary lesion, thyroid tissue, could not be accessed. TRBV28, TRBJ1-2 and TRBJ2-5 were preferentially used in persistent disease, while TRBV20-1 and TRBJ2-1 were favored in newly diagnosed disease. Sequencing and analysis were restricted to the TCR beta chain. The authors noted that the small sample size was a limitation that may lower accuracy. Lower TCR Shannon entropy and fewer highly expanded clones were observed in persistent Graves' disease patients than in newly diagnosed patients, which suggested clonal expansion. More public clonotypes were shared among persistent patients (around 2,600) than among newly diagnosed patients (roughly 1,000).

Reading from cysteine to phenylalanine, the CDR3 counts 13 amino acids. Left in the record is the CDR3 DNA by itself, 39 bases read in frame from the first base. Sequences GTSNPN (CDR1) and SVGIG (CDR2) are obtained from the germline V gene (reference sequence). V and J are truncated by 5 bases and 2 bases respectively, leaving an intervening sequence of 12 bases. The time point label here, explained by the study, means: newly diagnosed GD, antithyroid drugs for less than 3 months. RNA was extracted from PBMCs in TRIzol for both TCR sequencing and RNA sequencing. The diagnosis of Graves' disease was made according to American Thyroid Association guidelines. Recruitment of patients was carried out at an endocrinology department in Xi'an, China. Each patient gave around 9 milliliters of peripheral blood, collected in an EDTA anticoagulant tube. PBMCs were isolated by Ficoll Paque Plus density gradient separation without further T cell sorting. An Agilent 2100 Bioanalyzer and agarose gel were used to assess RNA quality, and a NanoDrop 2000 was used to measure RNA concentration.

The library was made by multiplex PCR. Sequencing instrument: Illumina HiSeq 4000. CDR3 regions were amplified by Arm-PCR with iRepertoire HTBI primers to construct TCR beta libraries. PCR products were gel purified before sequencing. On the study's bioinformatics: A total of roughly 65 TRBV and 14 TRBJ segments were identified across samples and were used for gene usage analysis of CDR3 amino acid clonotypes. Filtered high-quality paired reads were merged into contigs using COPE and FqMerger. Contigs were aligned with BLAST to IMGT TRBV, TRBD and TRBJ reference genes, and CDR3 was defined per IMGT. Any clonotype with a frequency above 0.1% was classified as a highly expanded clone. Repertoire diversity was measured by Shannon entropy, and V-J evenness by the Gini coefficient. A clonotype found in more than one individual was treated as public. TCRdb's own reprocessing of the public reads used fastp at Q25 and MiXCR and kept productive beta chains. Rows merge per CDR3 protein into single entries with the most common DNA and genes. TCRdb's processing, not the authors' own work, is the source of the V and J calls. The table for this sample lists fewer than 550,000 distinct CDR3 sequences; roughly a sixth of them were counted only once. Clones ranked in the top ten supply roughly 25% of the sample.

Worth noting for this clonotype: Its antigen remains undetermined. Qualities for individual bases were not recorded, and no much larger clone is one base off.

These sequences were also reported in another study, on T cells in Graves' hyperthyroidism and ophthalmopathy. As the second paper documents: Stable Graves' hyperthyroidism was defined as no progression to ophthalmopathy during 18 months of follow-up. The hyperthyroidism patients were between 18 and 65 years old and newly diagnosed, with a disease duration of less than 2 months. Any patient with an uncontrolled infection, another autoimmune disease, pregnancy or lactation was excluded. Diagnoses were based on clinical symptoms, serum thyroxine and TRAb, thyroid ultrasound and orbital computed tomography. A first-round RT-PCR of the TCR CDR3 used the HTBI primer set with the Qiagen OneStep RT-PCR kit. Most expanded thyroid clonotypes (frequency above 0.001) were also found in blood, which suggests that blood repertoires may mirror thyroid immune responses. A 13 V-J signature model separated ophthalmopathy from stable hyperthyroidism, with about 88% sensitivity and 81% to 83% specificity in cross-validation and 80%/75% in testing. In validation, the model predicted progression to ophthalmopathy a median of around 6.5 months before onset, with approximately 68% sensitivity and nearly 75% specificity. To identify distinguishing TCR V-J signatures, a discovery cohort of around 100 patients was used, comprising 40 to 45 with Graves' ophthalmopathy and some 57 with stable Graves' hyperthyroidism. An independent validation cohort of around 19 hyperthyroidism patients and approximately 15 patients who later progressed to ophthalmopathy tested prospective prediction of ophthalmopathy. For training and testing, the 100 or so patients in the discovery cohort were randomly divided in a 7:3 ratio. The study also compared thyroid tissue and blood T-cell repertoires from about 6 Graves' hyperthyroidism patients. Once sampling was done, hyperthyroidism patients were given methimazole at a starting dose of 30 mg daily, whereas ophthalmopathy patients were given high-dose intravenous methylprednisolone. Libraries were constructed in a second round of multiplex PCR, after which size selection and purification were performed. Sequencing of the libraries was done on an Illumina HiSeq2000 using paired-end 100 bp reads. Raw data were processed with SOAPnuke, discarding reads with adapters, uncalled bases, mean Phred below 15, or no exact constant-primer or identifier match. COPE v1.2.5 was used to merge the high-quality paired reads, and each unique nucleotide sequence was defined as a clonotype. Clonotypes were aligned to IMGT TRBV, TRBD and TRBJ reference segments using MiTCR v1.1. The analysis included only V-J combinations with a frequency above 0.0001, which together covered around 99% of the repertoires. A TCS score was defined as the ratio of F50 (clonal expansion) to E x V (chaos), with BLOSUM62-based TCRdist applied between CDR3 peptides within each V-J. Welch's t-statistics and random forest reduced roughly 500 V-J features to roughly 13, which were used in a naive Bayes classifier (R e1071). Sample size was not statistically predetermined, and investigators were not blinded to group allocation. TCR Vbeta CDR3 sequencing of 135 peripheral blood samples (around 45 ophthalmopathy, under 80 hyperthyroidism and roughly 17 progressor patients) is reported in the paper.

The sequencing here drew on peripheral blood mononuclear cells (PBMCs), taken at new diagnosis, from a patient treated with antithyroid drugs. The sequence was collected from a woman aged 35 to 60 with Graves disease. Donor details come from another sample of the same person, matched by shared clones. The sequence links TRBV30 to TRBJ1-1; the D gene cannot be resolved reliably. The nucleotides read TGTGCCTGGGCCCAAGGGTTCAACACTGAAGCTTTCTTT. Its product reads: CAWAQGFNTEAFF.